These 27 T cell receptor beta chains originate from one sample sequenced in a study of spatial heterogeneity in lung cancer. Sample time point: sample taken at primary tumor resection. Unsorted samples of tumor, nontumor lung or frozen PBMC had their whole RNA sequenced. One entry per CDR3 protein results from TCRdb running MiXCR on the 5' RACE reads. Of around 87,000 distinct CDR3 sequences in the sample, 10% to 15% were seen once. Sample: PBMCs, taken at surgery. Receptors originate from a male donor with early-stage non-small cell lung cancer.

This sequence joins TRBV7-2 and TRBJ1-2, with 8 bases that match TRBD1. The CDR3 runs 15 residues. With 5 bases clipped from V and 3 bases from J, the junction kept 8 bases outside the gene matches. Germline V gives CDR1 SGHTA, CDR2 FQGNSA. The chain's CDR3 is CASSKRQGNHYGYTF. The CDR3, as DNA: TGTGCCAGCAGCAAAAGACAGGGGAATCACTATGGCTACACCTTC.

The V call is TRBV3-1, the J call TRBJ1-1; D call uncertain. The germline gives CDR1 LGHDT, CDR2 YNNKEL (reference sequence). V was trimmed by 4 bases and J by 5 bases, leaving 14 bases between them. This CDR3 is 14 amino acids long. CDR3 residues: CASSLGMVGTEAFF. CDR3 bases: TGTGCCAGCAGCCTGGGGATGGTGGGTACTGAAGCTTTCTTT.

This clonotype was found many times. The chain couples TRBV5-5 to TRBJ1-1; D gene uncertain. Germline CDR1 and CDR2: SGHKS and YYEKEE (reference sequence). Trimming shortened V by 0 bases and J by 0 bases, and 6 bases separated the two germline ends. The CDR3 is made up of 14 amino acids. CDR3 sequence: CASSLVGVNTEAFF. The CDR3 DNA reads as TGTGCCAGCAGCTTGGTAGGAGTGAACACTGAAGCTTTCTTT.

The V call is TRBV20-1, the J call TRBJ2-3; no clear D gene. The V end was cut by 4 bases, the J end by 2 bases, with 4 bases between. Germline V lookup: CDR1 DFQATT, CDR2 SNEGSKA (reference sequence). The CDR3 extends over 11 amino acids. The CDR3 DNA sequence: TGCAGTGCTAATCCCACAGATACGCAGTATTTT. Translated, it gives CSANPTDTQYF.

This sequence joins TRBV27 and TRBJ1-5; D is unclear. CDR1 and CDR2 (germline): MNHEY, SMNVEV (reference sequence). The CDR3 is 14 amino acids. The V end was cut by 0 bases, the J end by 5 bases, with 8 bases between. CDR3 amino acids: CASSLSGRDQPQHF. CDR3 DNA: TGTGCCAGCAGTTTATCTGGTAGGGATCAGCCCCAGCATTTT.

The chain has TRBV2 and TRBJ2-6, with D perhaps matching TRBD1 (5 bases). The ends were cut back, 6 bases at V and 0 bases at J, with 12 bases in the middle. CDR1 SNHLY and CDR2 FYNNEI come from the germline V gene. The CDR3 is made up of 16 amino acids. The CDR3 DNA is TGTGCCAGCAGGATAGGGGTCTACTCTGGGGCCAACGTCCTGACTTTC. Translating gives CASRIGVYSGANVLTF.

This clonotype was found a few times. This chain uses TRBV28 with TRBJ2-3; the match to TRBD1 covers 9 bases. V gave up 5 bases and J gave up 4 bases; unmatched junction bases: 7. This CDR3 comprises 15 residues. CDR1 is MDHEN and CDR2 is SYDVKM in the germline V gene. CDR3 nucleotides: TGTGCCAGCAGTCCACGGACAGGGGCAGCAGATACGCAGTATTTT. Protein: CASSPRTGAADTQYF.

This chain connects TRBV12-3 or TRBV12-4 to TRBJ2-1, with D possibly matching TRBD2 (6 bases). The CDR3 length is 14 residues. V lost 5 bases, J lost 10 bases, and 18 bases lay in between. CDR3 region: CASSRSDRGLEQFF. CDR3 nucleotides: TGTGCCAGCAGTCGGTCAGATAGGGGACTCGAGCAGTTCTTC.

Ten or more counts support this clonotype. The chain uses TRBV12-3 or TRBV12-4 and TRBJ2-3, with a possible D match to TRBD2 (6 bases). Trimming stripped 5 bases from V and 2 bases from J, with 14 bases between. The length of the CDR3 is 15 residues. The CDR3 loop is CASSAGLEHTDTQYF. In nucleotides, the CDR3 is TGTGCCAGCAGTGCGGGACTCGAACACACAGATACGCAGTATTTT.

The rearrangement joins TRBV30 to TRBJ2-7, with 8 bases aligning to TRBD1. Germline loops: CDR1 GTSNPN, CDR2 SVGIG (reference sequence). The V segment lost 4 bases and the J segment 1 base; nucleotides outside the gene matches: 6. The CDR3 extends over 14 amino acids. CDR3 sequence: CAWTGGLSSYEQYF. The CDR3 nucleotides read TGTGCCTGGACAGGGGGCCTGTCTTCCTACGAGCAGTACTTC.

This clonotype was counted ten times or more. V gene TRBV2 combines with J gene TRBJ2-3; D not resolved. CDR3 length: 15 residues. V lost 7 bases to trimming and J lost 2 bases, with 16 bases between them. Germline CDR1 SNHLY, CDR2 FYNNEI. CDR3 in amino acids: CASTLSSADTDTQYF. The CDR3 DNA sequence: TGTGCCAGCACCCTAAGTTCGGCAGACACAGATACGCAGTATTTT.

This clonotype came up a few times. The V and J genes are TRBV15 and TRBJ2-5, with 7 bases identical to TRBD1. V dropped 4 bases and J dropped 1; count of bases not matched to a gene: 3. The CDR3 runs to 14 residues. CDR1 is LNHNV, CDR2 YYDKDF, per germline (reference sequence). The CDR3 region has the DNA TGTGCCACCAGCAAGGACAGGACCCAAGAGACCCAGTACTTC. It specifies CATSKDRTQETQYF.

This clonotype was counted between two and nine times. The V call is TRBV9, the J call TRBJ1-5; D perhaps matches TRBD1 (5 bases). The CDR3 consists of 15 residues. V was clipped by 4 bases and J by 0 bases, with 11 bases between them. The germline V gene has CDR1 SGDLS and CDR2 YYNGEE. The CDR3 loop reads CASSPGGNSNQPQHF. CDR3 coding DNA: TGTGCCAGCAGCCCGGGGGGAAATAGCAATCAGCCCCAGCATTTT. Supplemented by reference TRBV9 and TRBJ1-5, the full variable domain reads DSGVTQTPKHLITATGQRVTLRCSPRSGDLSVYWYQQSLDQGLQFLIQYYNGEERAKGNILERFSAQQFPDLHSELNLSSLELGDSALYFCASSPGGNSNQPQHFGDGTRLSIL.

This clonotype occurred a few times. The chain is built from TRBV5-1 and TRBJ2-5, with unresolved D. This CDR3 region has 12 residues. Looked up from germline, CDR1 is SGHRS and CDR2 is YFSETQ. The V and J ends lost 0 bases and 1 base respectively, with 1 base between them. The CDR3 region is CASSLAQETQYF. The CDR3 bases are TGCGCCAGCAGCTTGGCCCAAGAGACCCAGTACTTC.

This clonotype was counted a single time. The gene calls are TRBV7-8 and TRBJ2-7; D possibly corresponds to TRBD2 (6 bases). Germline CDR1 is SGHVS and CDR2 is FQNEAQ. This CDR3 comprises 15 residues. The V gene lost 0 bases and the J gene lost 7 bases, with 16 bases spanning the gap. The CDR3 reads CASSLAQAGSEEQYF. DNA for the CDR3: TGTGCCAGCAGCTTAGCGCAAGCGGGTAGCGAGGAGCAGTACTTC.

The chain carries TRBV18 and TRBJ1-4, with unresolved D. The CDR3 has 15 residues. The V gene's germline CDR1 is KGHSH and CDR2 LQKENI. Deletions cut 3 bases from V and 6 bases from J, with 14 bases between. The CDR3 region is CASSPPSALHEKLFF. The CDR3 DNA follows: TGTGCCAGCTCACCCCCTTCCGCACTCCATGAAAAACTGTTTTTT.

The chain uses TRBV5-4 and TRBJ2-1; TRBD2 agrees at 15 bases. V lost 4 bases to trimming and J lost 12 bases; unmatched junction nucleotides: 5. The CDR3 spans 14 residues. Per the germline V gene, CDR1 is SGHNT and CDR2 is YYREEE (reference sequence). The CDR3 bases are TGTGCCAGCAGCCCCCCGGGACTAGCGGGGGGGCAGTTCTTC. Its protein is CASSPPGLAGGQFF. Combining the CDR3 with reference TRBV5-4 and TRBJ2-1 gives the whole variable domain ETGVTQSPTHLIKTRGQQVTLRCSSQSGHNTVSWYQQALGQGPQFIFQYYREEENGRGNFPPRFSGLQFPNYSSELNVNALELDDSALYLCASSPPGLAGGQFFGPGTRLTVL.

The gene calls are TRBV6-2 or TRBV6-3 and TRBJ1-5, with D unresolved. Germline CDR1 and CDR2: MNHEY and SVGEGT. The CDR3 length is 14 residues. V lost 4 bases and J 3 bases, leaving 10 bases between the germline ends. The CDR3 nucleotides read TGTGCCAGCAGTTTTGACGGAAACAATCAGCCCCAGCATTTT. The encoded protein is CASSFDGNNQPQHF.

Only a few counts were recorded for this clonotype. The chain joins TRBV4-1 to TRBJ1-5; 9 bases fit TRBD1. V lost 2 bases to trimming and J lost 7 bases; unmatched junction nucleotides: 3. The germline V gene encodes CDR1 MGHRA and CDR2 YSYEKL. The CDR3 is 14 amino acids. The CDR3 nucleotides read TGCGCCAGCAGCCAACGACAGGGGGACCAGCCCCAGCATTTT. This sequence encodes CASSQRQGDQPQHF.

This clonotype occurred a few times. The chain carries TRBV28 and TRBJ2-5; the D gene is possibly TRBD2 (6 bases). V was shortened by 5 bases and J by 1 base, with 17 bases between the two germline ends. CDR3 length equals 16 residues. Germline CDR1 MDHEN, CDR2 SYDVKM. For the CDR3, the DNA is TGTGCCAGCAGTCCCGGAGGAGGGATGGCCCAAGAGACCCAGTACTTC. Amino acid sequence: CASSPGGGMAQETQYF.

Ten or more counts support this clonotype. V gene TRBV20-1 combines with J gene TRBJ2-2; D ambiguous. V lost 5 bases and J lost 3, with 16 bases in between. Germline assignment: CDR1 DFQATT and CDR2 SNEGSKA (reference sequence). The length of the CDR3 is 15 residues. CDR3 coding DNA: TGCAGTGCTCTGACGGGTATCGCCGACACCGGGGAGCTGTTTTTT. This translates into CSALTGIADTGELFF.

The gene calls are TRBV12-3 or TRBV12-4 and TRBJ2-3; D uncertain. Trimming removed 6 bases at V and 8 bases at J, with 15 bases between. CDR3 length equals 13 residues. CDR3 protein: CASSPFSQATQYF. CDR3 nucleotide sequence: TGTGCCAGCAGCCCTTTTTCACAAGCTACGCAGTATTTT.

The V gene is TRBV6-6, the J gene TRBJ1-1; weak D call: TRBD1 (6 bases). The germline V gene encodes CDR1 MNHNY and CDR2 SVGAGI (reference sequence). CDR3 length: 15 amino acids. The V gene lost 0 bases and the J gene lost 6 bases, with 14 bases spanning the gap. CDR3 region: CASSYSDSAVAEAFF. DNA of the CDR3: TGTGCCAGCAGTTACTCGGACAGTGCCGTTGCTGAAGCTTTCTTT.

The chain uses TRBV5-6 and TRBJ2-3; either TRBD1 or TRBD2 may fit D (5 bases each). The germline V and J ends were trimmed by 5 bases and 5 bases, with 18 bases remaining between them. The length of the CDR3 is 15 residues. Per the germline V gene, CDR1 is SGHDT and CDR2 is YYEEEE. The chain's CDR3 is CASSPGTRGGDTQYF. In nucleotides, the CDR3 is TGTGCCAGCAGTCCCGGGACCCGCGGCGGAGATACGCAGTATTTT.

This clonotype was detected a few times. The CDR3 DNA reads as TGTGCCTGGAGTGTACCGGCCCAGCGGGATACGCAGTATTTT. The encoded protein is CAWSVPAQRDTQYF. V and J are TRBV30 and TRBJ2-3; tentatively, D is TRBD2 (5 bases). This CDR3 contains 14 residues. Germline values: CDR1 GTSNPN, CDR2 SVGIG (reference sequence). Trimming left V 0 bases short and J 6 bases short, with 13 bases between.

This clonotype was seen ten or more times. The chain carries TRBV7-2 and TRBJ2-4, with unresolved D. This CDR3 is 13 amino acids long. Germline CDR1 SGHTA, CDR2 FQGNSA. Trimming took 3 bases from V and 4 from J, leaving 7 bases between them. Here the CDR3 DNA reads TGTGCCAGCAGCTTTCAGGAGAAAAACATTCAGTACTTC. Translating it yields CASSFQEKNIQYF.

This clonotype was observed a few times. The gene calls are TRBV5-5 and TRBJ2-3, with 8 bases matching TRBD1. The V segment lost 0 bases and the J segment 4 bases; nucleotides outside the gene matches: 4. This CDR3 has 15 amino acids. CDR1 and CDR2 (germline): SGHKS, YYEKEE (reference sequence). The CDR3 bases are TGTGCCAGCAGCTTGGGGGACAGGTACTCAGATACGCAGTATTTT. This gives the protein CASSLGDRYSDTQYF.